Listed below are T cell receptor beta chains from one sample, sequenced in a study of blood T cells in healthy people across ages. TCRdb passed the 5' RACE reads through MiXCR, listing each CDR3 protein once. The profile shows 900,000 to 950,000 distinct CDR3 sequences, 25% to 30% of them singletons. The sample also formed part of further work on T cells of mothers and their children.

The sample taken for sequencing was blood. Receptors originate from a woman in her thirties or forties in good health. The CDR3 runs from the conserved cysteine through the conserved F or W. The order of the fields is CDR3 protein, CDR3 DNA, D gene, J gene, V gene, clone size. D genes are given only for firm matches. Size is omitted from some rows. Given values are once, few, many or a class for expanded clones.

cdr3_aa: CASSFRTGDSPLHF; cdr3_nt: TGTGCCAGCAGCTTCCGGACAGGGGATTCACCCCTCCACTTT; d_call: TRBD1; j_call: TRBJ1-6; v_call: TRBV7-2; clone_size: few
cdr3_aa: CASSGDNYNQPQHF; cdr3_nt: TGTGCCAGCAGCGGGGACAACTACAATCAGCCCCAGCATTTT; d_call: NA; j_call: TRBJ1-5; v_call: TRBV2; clone_size: NA
cdr3_aa: CASGLLLGGINIRYF; cdr3_nt: TGCGCCAGCGGCCTTCTGCTCGGGGGCATAAACATTCGGTACTTC; d_call: NA; j_call: TRBJ2-4; v_call: TRBV4-1; clone_size: NA
cdr3_aa: CASSQVFKTQYF; cdr3_nt: TGTGCCAGCAGTCAAGTGTTCAAGACCCAGTACTTC; d_call: NA; j_call: TRBJ2-5; v_call: TRBV3-1; clone_size: NA
cdr3_aa: CASSSFRAAETQYF; cdr3_nt: TGTGCCAGCAGCTCCTTTCGGGCGGCAGAGACCCAGTACTTC; d_call: NA; j_call: TRBJ2-5; v_call: TRBV7-2; clone_size: many
cdr3_aa: CASTSLVGTVTYEQYF; cdr3_nt: TGTGCCAGCACCTCCCTGGTGGGGACAGTAACCTACGAGCAGTACTTC; d_call: TRBD1; j_call: TRBJ2-7; v_call: TRBV12-3/TRBV12-4; clone_size: NA
cdr3_aa: CASRSDGPREAPLHF; cdr3_nt: TGTGCCAGCAGATCCGACGGGCCCCGGGAGGCACCCCTCCACTTT; d_call: NA; j_call: TRBJ1-6; v_call: TRBV7-9; clone_size: NA
cdr3_aa: CSATPKRGGYQETQYF; cdr3_nt: TGCAGTGCCACCCCCAAACGGGGAGGGTACCAAGAGACCCAGTACTTC; d_call: TRBD2; j_call: TRBJ2-5; v_call: TRBV20-1; clone_size: many
cdr3_aa: CASSAEGTGHNEQFF; cdr3_nt: TGTGCCAGCTCCGCAGAAGGGACAGGTCACAATGAGCAGTTCTTC; d_call: TRBD1; j_call: TRBJ2-1; v_call: TRBV2; clone_size: few
cdr3_aa: CASSFRTSGETSSTDTQYF; cdr3_nt: TGCGCCAGCAGCTTTCGTACTAGCGGGGAGACTTCTAGCACAGATACGCAGTATTTT; d_call: TRBD2; j_call: TRBJ2-3; v_call: TRBV5-1; clone_size: NA
cdr3_aa: CASSLFKGTGELFF; cdr3_nt: TGTGCCAGCAGTTTATTTAAAGGGACCGGGGAGCTGTTTTTT; d_call: NA; j_call: TRBJ2-2; v_call: TRBV27; clone_size: NA
cdr3_aa: CASSQDPEGTSSTDTQYF; cdr3_nt: TGTGCCAGCAGCCAAGATCCGGAAGGGACCTCTAGCACAGATACGCAGTATTTT; d_call: NA; j_call: TRBJ2-3; v_call: TRBV3-1; clone_size: few